This T cell receptor (beta chain) derives from a study of lymphopenia after photon versus proton radiotherapy. This table comes from immunoSEQ multiplex PCR, and its TCRdb copy is limited to in-frame clones, with some not included. The table includes some 170,000 clones, more than 85% detected once. The CDR3 is 14 amino acids. Deletions cut 9 bases from V and 2 bases from J, with 17 bases between. Germline-derived CDR1 and CDR2 are LNHDA and SQIVND (reference sequence). The TCR sequence derives from a man in his fifties with gastric cancer. The specimen was peripheral blood, collected from a patient treated with photon-based radiotherapy. The V and J genes are TRBV19 and TRBJ2-7, with D perhaps given as TRBD1 or TRBD2 (5 bases each). CDR3 bases: TGTGCCAGCGCACCGGGACCGACGACCTACGAGCAGTACTTC. Encoded protein: CASAPGPTTYEQYF. Combining the CDR3 with reference TRBV19 and TRBJ2-7 gives the whole variable domain DGGITQSPKYLFRKEGQNVTLSCEQNLNHDAMYWYRQDPGQGLRLIYYSQIVNDFQKGDIAEGYSVSREKKESFPLTVTSAQKNPTAFYLCASAPGPTTYEQYFGPGTRLTVT.